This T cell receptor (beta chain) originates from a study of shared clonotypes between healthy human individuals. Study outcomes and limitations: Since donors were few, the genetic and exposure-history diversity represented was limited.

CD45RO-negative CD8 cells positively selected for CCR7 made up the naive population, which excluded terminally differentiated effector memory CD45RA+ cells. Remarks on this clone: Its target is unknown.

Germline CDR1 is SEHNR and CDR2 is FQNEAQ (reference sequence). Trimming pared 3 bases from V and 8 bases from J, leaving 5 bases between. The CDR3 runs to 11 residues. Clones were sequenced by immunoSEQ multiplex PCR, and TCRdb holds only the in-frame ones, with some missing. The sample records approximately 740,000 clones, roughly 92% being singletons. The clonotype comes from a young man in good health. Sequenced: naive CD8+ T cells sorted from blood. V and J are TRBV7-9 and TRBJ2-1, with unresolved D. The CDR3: CASSFPHEQFF. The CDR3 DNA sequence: TGTGCCAGCAGCTTTCCTCATGAGCAGTTCTTC.